This T cell receptor (beta chain) was retrieved from a study of shared clonotypes between healthy human individuals. Background on the study: Donor composition was a couple of women and a few men, aged 18 to 49.

Assay: immunoSEQ multiplex PCR; the TCRdb copy retains only in-frame clones and omits some. Among some 510,000 clones listed, about four fifths were seen once. The sequenced material came from PBMCs. The origin of this receptor is a woman in her thirties or forties in good health. Some clones in this sample may be carry-over from other donors' samples.

The CDR3 loop reads CASTPRGRRTDTQYF. CDR3 bases: TGTGCCAGCACCCCTCGAGGACGGAGGACAGATACGCAGTATTTT. The chain has TRBV28 and TRBJ2-3, with D maybe TRBD2 (5 bases). Germline CDR1 is MDHEN and CDR2 is SYDVKM. The CDR3 has 15 amino acids. Trimming cost V 7 bases and J 3 bases, with 17 bases left between them.